This TCR beta chain came from a study of blood T cell repertoires in COVID-19. Donors were grouped by their self-reported clinical history. TCRdb keeps only in-frame clones here, not all; method: immunoSEQ multiplex PCR. Of 200,000 or so clones listed, around 91% are singletons. This clone was seen once. This clonotype was sampled from a woman aged 18-30 years in a cohort exposed to, infected with or recovered from COVID-19 (not recorded which). Sequenced input: PBMCs or T cells enriched from blood (not recorded which).

The CDR3 sequence is CASSAGDSNQPQHF. CDR3 DNA sequence: TGTGCCAGCAGCGCAGGGGATAGCAATCAGCCCCAGCATTTT. The V gene is TRBV9, the J gene TRBJ1-5; TRBD1 is a possible D gene (6 bases). V was cut by 3 bases and J by 0 bases, with 7 bases left in between. Germline CDR1 is SGDLS and CDR2 is YYNGEE. CDR3 length: 14 residues.